This T cell receptor beta chain stems from a study of response to subunit inactivated influenza vaccine. Whole-study results and caveats: Only a handful of new T cells, the authors suggested, are recruited with each seasonal influenza vaccination.

Details on this clonotype: Its antigen is still unknown.

This CDR3 contains 18 residues. Germline V gives CDR1 SGDLS, CDR2 YYNGEE. Trimming at V came to 0 bases and at J to 2 bases, leaving 11 bases not matched to a gene. TCRdb itself ran the RT-PCR reads through MiXCR, one entry per CDR3 protein. The sample contains 450,000 to 500,000 distinct CDR3 sequences, approximately 11% of which appear only once. The receptor's source is a man aged 50 to 60 who received an inactivated influenza vaccine. Sequencing used PBMCs from blood, obtained roughly 6 weeks after vaccination. The chain couples TRBV9 to TRBJ2-1; TRBD2 agrees at 7 bases. CDR3 sequence: CASSVAVGTGGPYNEQFF. In DNA, the CDR3 is TGTGCCAGCAGCGTAGCTGTGGGGACGGGGGGTCCCTACAATGAGCAGTTCTTC.